These 15 T cell receptor beta chains originate from one sample sequenced in a study of tumor-infiltrating lymphocytes in oesophageal squamous cell carcinoma. Each CDR3 protein is one row after TCRdb ran MiXCR on the PCR reads. This table holds over 10,000 distinct CDR3 sequences, approximately 48% found once. Material: esophageal tumor tissue. The source of these receptors is a female donor with esophageal squamous cell carcinoma.

The chain is built from TRBV6-6 and TRBJ1-1; unclear D gene. CDR1 is MNHNY and CDR2 is SVGAGI in the germline V gene (reference sequence). The CDR3 is made up of 13 amino acids. Trimming took 0 bases from V and 3 from J, leaving 5 bases between them. CDR3 DNA sequence: TGTGCCAGCAGTTACTCGACGGACACTGAAGCTTTCTTT. Its translation: CASSYSTDTEAFF.

This clonotype was seen more than once but under ten times. The chain is built from TRBV7-8 and TRBJ2-5, with unresolved D. The end of the DNA is better explained by TRBJ2-1, so the J call may be wrong. In germline, CDR1 is SGHVS, CDR2 FQNEAQ. There are 12 residues in the CDR3. The DNA of the CDR3 is TGTGCCAGCAGCTTAGGCACCAATGAGCAGTTCTTC. Encoded protein: CASSLGTNEQFF.

This rearrangement joins TRBV7-2 to TRBJ2-7, with TRBD2 identical over 12 bases. The better agreement between TRBJ2-1 and the DNA end casts doubt on the J call. The germline gives CDR1 SGHTA, CDR2 FQGNSA. The CDR3 is made up of 16 amino acids. The CDR3 coding sequence is TGTGCCAGCAGCTGGCTAGCGGGAGGGCCTCTGAATGAGCAGTTCTTC. It encodes CASSWLAGGPLNEQFF.

CDR3 sequence reads: CASSLGAGLAGRDTQYF. CDR3 sequence (DNA): TGTGCCAGCAGCTTAGGTGCTGGACTAGCGGGTCGAGATACGCAGTATTTT. This chain links TRBV7-6 with TRBJ2-3; 11 positions agree with TRBD2. There are 17 residues in the CDR3. From germline, CDR1 is SGHVS and CDR2 FNYEAQ. J was trimmed by 5 bases and V by 1 base; bases with no gene match: 8.

This clonotype appeared many times. A much larger clone lies a single base off, so this may be a read error. The J gene is TRBJ2-7, the V gene TRBV28; no clear D. This CDR3 is 15 amino acids long. V was pared by 4 bases and J by 7 bases, with 20 bases between. CDR1 and CDR2 (germline): MDHEN, SYDVKM. For the CDR3, the DNA is TGTGCCAGCAGTTCCCTGCTCGGCCCACAAAATGAGCAGTACTTC. This sequence encodes CASSSLLGPQNEQYF.

As concerns this clonotype: A read error may explain this, as a much larger clone is one base away. The gene calls are TRBV7-9 and TRBJ1-1; D remains ambiguous. With the DNA end fitting TRBJ2-1 better, the J assignment may be wrong. This CDR3 is 14 amino acids long. CDR1 is SEHNR, CDR2 FQNEAQ, per germline (reference sequence). CDR3 nucleotides: TGTGCCAGCAGCTTGAGCGACTCAAACAATGATCAGTTCTTC. It translates to CASSLSDSNNDQFF.

V and J are TRBV7-2 and TRBJ2-5; D gene ambiguous. Trimming stripped 3 bases from V and 0 bases from J, with 8 bases between. This CDR3 spans 14 amino acids. The germline CDR1 and CDR2 sequences are SGHTA and FQGNSA. This CDR3 reads CASSFAANQETQYF. CDR3 coding DNA: TGTGCCAGCAGCTTTGCGGCCAACCAAGAGACCCAGTACTTC.

This chain connects TRBV7-4 to TRBJ2-3, with D unresolved. This CDR3 is 12 amino acids long. From germline, CDR1 is SGHVT and CDR2 SQSDAQ. Deletions cut 5 bases from V and 3 bases from J, with 6 bases between. CDR3 in DNA: TGTGCCAGCAGCCAAGTAACAGATACGCAGTATTTT. This encodes CASSQVTDTQYF. The full variable domain, in which reference TRBV7-4 and TRBJ2-3 provide the parts outside the CDR3, is GAGVSQSPRYKVAKRGRDVALRCDSISGHVTLYWYRQTLGQGSEVLTYSQSDAQRDKSGRPSGRFSAERPERSVSTLKIQRTEQGDSAVYLCASSQVTDTQYFGPGTRLTVL.

As concerns this clonotype: Here the CDR3 omits its conserved ending phenylalanine or tryptophan, so a read error is the likely source. The limits of the CDR3 on the DNA are not certain, so only TCRdb's listed CDR3 is given. This sequence joins TRBV24-1 and TRBJ2-7; TRBD1 is the table's D call, not checked against the DNA. The CDR3 numbers 17 amino acids, ends counted. The germline CDR1 and CDR2 sequences are KGHDR and SFDVKD. The CDR3 spells CATTYFPRGHEFTPPLS.

V usage is TRBV5-3 and J usage is TRBJ2-1; no clear D gene. TRBV5-3 is an ORF; its function is uncertain. The V and J ends lost 0 bases and 2 bases respectively, with 15 bases between them. The CDR3 is made up of 17 amino acids. The CDR3 sequence is CARSLGPDNRPYNEQFF. In nucleotides, the CDR3 is TGTGCCAGAAGCTTGGGCCCGGATAACCGTCCCTACAATGAGCAGTTCTTC.

The chain couples TRBV6-1 to TRBJ1-2; the match to TRBD1 covers 8 bases. After removal of 7 bases from V and 7 bases from J, the junction contained 5 bases not matched to a gene. The CDR3 length is 12 residues. Germline V gene lookup returns CDR1 MNHNS and CDR2 SASEGT. CDR3 sequence reads: CASTDRVAGYTF. The CDR3 nucleotides read TGTGCCAGCACGGACAGGGTAGCTGGCTACACCTTC.

This clonotype was seen more than once but under ten times. This rearrangement joins TRBV9 to TRBJ2-3; perhaps TRBD1 as D (6 bases). This CDR3 spans 15 amino acids. CDR1 and CDR2 from the germline V gene are SGDLS and YYNGEE. Trimming removed 0 bases from V and 0 bases from J, with 8 bases in between. CDR3 amino acids: CASSVGTVSTDTQYF. The CDR3 region has the DNA TGTGCCAGCAGCGTAGGGACAGTTAGCACAGATACGCAGTATTTT.

V is TRBV7-6 and J is TRBJ2-1; TRBD2 aligns across 7 bases. The CDR3 totals 15 residues. Germline V gene data show CDR1 as SGHVS and CDR2 as FNYEAQ. V gave up 3 bases and J gave up 3 bases; unmatched junction bases: 5. The CDR3: CASSLGPGGYNEQFF. The CDR3 bases are TGTGCCAGCAGCTTGGGGCCGGGGGGCTACAATGAGCAGTTCTTC. Full variable domain (missing parts from reference TRBV7-6 and TRBJ2-1): GAGVSQSPRYKVTKRGQDVALRCDPISGHVSLYWYRQALGQGPEFLTYFNYEAQQDKSGLPNDRFSAERPEGSISTLTIQRTEQRDSAMYRCASSLGPGGYNEQFFGPGTRLTVL.

The rearrangement uses TRBV7-6 and TRBJ2-3; 11 bases are shared with TRBD2. The germline V gene encodes CDR1 SGHVS and CDR2 FNYEAQ. The CDR3 sequence is 17 residues long. Trimming cost V 3 bases and J 0 bases; bases outside gene matches: 5. CDR3 protein: CASSFRLAGISTDTQYF. In DNA form, the CDR3 reads TGTGCCAGCAGCTTTAGACTAGCGGGGATTAGCACAGATACGCAGTATTTT.

The J gene is TRBJ2-3, the V gene TRBV12-3 or TRBV12-4; TRBD1 might be the D (6 bases). The last part of the DNA fits TRBJ1-1 better; the J call may be wrong. The CDR3 spans 14 residues. CDR3 in DNA: TGTGCCAGCAGTTTGGGACATAAGGTCGCTGAAGCTTTCTTT. Its protein is CASSLGHKVAEAFF.